This TCR beta chain was identified in a study of T cells in Graves' hyperthyroidism and ophthalmopathy. Broader study findings: Blood also contained most expanded thyroid clonotypes above 0.001. Ophthalmopathy was predicted by the model a median of approximately 6 months ahead of onset.

As for this clonotype: What it binds is not known.

The germline CDR1 and CDR2 sequences are MNHNS and SASEGT. The CDR3 contains 12 residues. V shed 3 bases and J shed 7 bases, with 6 bases lying between them. Diagnostic decisions used clinical symptoms, serum thyroxine and TRAb, thyroid ultrasound and orbital computed tomography. What was amplified from RNA transcripts were TCR beta CDR3 regions. The HTBI primer set was used in a first-round RT-PCR of the TCR CDR3. TCRdb called the multiplex PCR reads again in MiXCR, with one record for every CDR3 protein. The table includes 650,000 to 800,000 distinct CDR3 sequences, about 45% detected once. Source material: peripheral blood or thyroid tissue (not recorded which). The chain is built from TRBV6-1 and TRBJ2-2; a weak D match, TRBD2 (5 bases). The receptor's source is an adult man with Graves' disease, either hyperthyroidism or ophthalmopathy (not recorded which). Here the CDR3 reads CASSEEVGELFF. The CDR3 bases are TGTGCCAGCAGTGAGGAGGTCGGGGAGCTGTTTTTT.